A selection of T cell receptor beta chains follows, all from one sample in a study of post-analysis software for immune sequencing data. TCRdb reprocessed the PCR reads with MiXCR, giving one entry per CDR3 protein. The table lists fewer than 850,000 distinct CDR3 sequences, around 27% of them singletons, with roughly 0.57% in the top ten. Source material: blood. These receptors originate from a girl aged 5-17 years with multiple sclerosis. The CDR3 runs from the conserved cysteine through the conserved F or W. D genes are given only for firm matches. Clone sizes are given selectively: once, few, many, or a class where the clone is expanded.

TRBD1	TRBV2	few	TRBJ2-5	CASTGTVGGVQYF	TGTGCCAGCACCGGGACAGTGGGTGGGGTGCAGTACTTC
.	TRBV5-1	few	TRBJ2-1	CASSFGGGSNEQFF	TGCGCCAGCAGCTTCGGAGGGGGATCGAATGAGCAGTTCTTC
.	TRBV20-1	.	TRBJ1-1	CSARGLVAGRNTEAFF	TGCAGTGCTAGAGGGCTGGTGGCAGGGCGAAACACTGAAGCTTTCTTT
TRBD1	TRBV29-1	many	TRBJ2-7	CSGMGQSYEQYF	TGCAGCGGGATGGGACAGAGCTACGAGCAGTACTTC
.	TRBV3-1	.	TRBJ2-5	CASSQVFGGRGETQYF	TGTGCCAGCAGCCAAGTATTTGGAGGGCGCGGGGAGACCCAGTACTTC
.	TRBV11-2	.	TRBJ2-1	CASSLQLGQSYNEQFF	TGTGCCAGCAGCTTGCAGTTGGGGCAGAGCTACAATGAGCAGTTCTTC
.	TRBV20-1	few	TRBJ1-2	CSALQRGVWSYGYTF	TGCAGTGCTCTGCAAAGGGGGGTTTGGAGCTATGGCTACACCTTC
TRBD1	TRBV28	.	TRBJ1-2	CASTDRDGYTF	TGTGCCAGCACCGACAGGGATGGCTACACCTTC
.	TRBV5-1	.	TRBJ2-1	CASSLNFLPTDEQFF	TGCGCCAGCAGCTTGAATTTCTTGCCTACTGATGAGCAGTTCTTC
.	TRBV29-1	medium-sized	TRBJ2-3	CSVASGQPTDTQYF	TGCAGCGTGGCCTCCGGACAGCCCACAGATACGCAGTATTTT
TRBD2	TRBV24-1	.	TRBJ2-3	CATSDLKSGLAGRTDTQYF	TGTGCCACCAGTGATTTGAAGTCCGGCCTAGCGGGACGGACAGATACGCAGTATTTT
.	TRBV10-3	few	TRBJ2-7	CAISVLDSYEQYF	TGTGCCATCAGTGTGCTGGACTCCTACGAGCAGTACTTC